The 21 T cell receptor beta chains in this list originate from one sample, sequenced in a study of T cells in localized non-small cell lung cancer (TCRdb year 2020). Library preparation was by the immunoSEQ multiplex PCR assay. TCRdb retrieved this table from immuneACCESS and kept in-frame rearrangements only. Not all clones are present; in checked studies, unresolved V genes account for under half, and no reason is known for the remainder. The sample records 1,000 or so clones, about 20% of which are singletons. 22% of the sample is in the top ten clones. Specimen: normal lung tissue next to the tumor, collected before any cancer treatment. These receptors came from a male donor aged 60 or older with stage II lung adenocarcinoma.

This clone ranks as medium-sized (0.01 to 0.1%). CDR3 in DNA: TGTGCCAGCAGTTACCCGGGACAGGGGGCTCGGTCACCCCTCCACTTT. Protein: CASSYPGQGARSPLHF. The genes are TRBV6-8 and TRBJ1-6; 12 bases are a match to TRBD1. This CDR3 spans 16 amino acids. Losses at the gene ends were 2 bases for V and 10 bases for J; bases not matched to a gene: 6. In germline, CDR1 is MNHGY, CDR2 SAAAGT.

V usage is TRBV6-8 and J usage is TRBJ1-5; 7 bases are a match to TRBD1. V was pared by 2 bases and J by 5 bases, with 6 bases of the junction left unmatched. Germline V CDR1 and CDR2: MNHGY, SAAAGT. This CDR3 is 15 amino acids long. The DNA of the CDR3 is TGTGCCAGCAGTTACACAACAGGGGAGGATCAGCCCCAGCATTTT. This gives the protein CASSYTTGEDQPQHF.

This clone was found a few times. CDR3: CASSADSTGVGYEQYF. CDR3 DNA sequence: TGTGCCAGTAGTGCAGACTCGACAGGTGTGGGTTACGAGCAGTACTTC. The V call is TRBV19, the J call TRBJ2-7; D may be TRBD1 (6 bases). CDR1 is LNHDA and CDR2 is SQIVND in the germline V gene (reference sequence). The CDR3 extends over 16 amino acids. The germline V and J ends were trimmed by 5 bases and 4 bases, with 21 bases remaining between them.

The rearrangement uses TRBV9 and TRBJ1-1; D ambiguous. Between the trimmed V and J ends, which lost 0 bases and 0 bases, there was a span of 9 bases. This CDR3 has 15 residues. CDR1 and CDR2 from the germline V gene are SGDLS and YYNGEE. In DNA form, the CDR3 reads TGTGCCAGCAGCGTAGAGGGCAGCCTGAACACTGAAGCTTTCTTT. It codes for CASSVEGSLNTEAFF.

By share, this clone counts as large. The chain combines TRBV6-8 with TRBJ1-1; 8 nucleotides agree with TRBD1. The CDR3 spans 12 residues. V shed 5 bases, J shed 6 bases, and the junction held 2 bases outside the gene matches. Per germline, CDR1 MNHGY and CDR2 SAAAGT. The CDR3 bases are TGTGCCAGCAGTAGGGGACAGGCTGAAGCTTTCTTT. This gives the protein CASSRGQAEAFF.

J is TRBJ1-5 and V is TRBV19; no definite D call. The CDR3 runs 16 residues. Per germline, CDR1 LNHDA and CDR2 SQIVND (reference sequence). V lost 2 bases, J lost 0 bases, and 11 bases lay in between. In nucleotides, the CDR3 is TGTGCCAGTAGTATAAATCAGCCTTATAGCAATCAGCCCCAGCATTTT. Its protein product is CASSINQPYSNQPQHF.

The V and J genes are TRBV12-5 and TRBJ2-1, with D possibly matching TRBD1 (6 bases). The germline CDR1 and CDR2 sequences are LGHNT and FRNRAP. The CDR3 is 13 amino acids. DNA of the CDR3: TGTGCCAGCGGACACAGGGCCGACAATGAGCAGTTCTTC. This gives the protein CASGHRADNEQFF. The variable domain in full, with the rest retrieved from reference TRBV12-5 and TRBJ2-1, is DARVTQTPRHKVTEMGQEVTMRCQPILGHNTVFWYRQTMMQGLELLAYFRNRAPLDDSGMPKDRFSAEMPDATLATLKIQPSEPRDSAVYFCASGHRADNEQFFGPGTRLTVL.

This clone is termed hyperexpanded. The chain uses TRBV15 and TRBJ2-3; 11 positions agree with TRBD2. The germline V gene has CDR1 LNHNV and CDR2 YYDKDF (reference sequence). V shed 0 bases, J shed 5 bases, and the junction held 7 bases outside the gene matches. CDR3 length equals 17 residues. The CDR3 protein is CATSRDVAGGPLDTQYF. The CDR3 DNA is TGTGCCACCAGCAGAGATGTAGCGGGAGGGCCCCTAGATACGCAGTATTTT.

The gene calls are TRBV14 and TRBJ2-1, with no clear D. V lost 4 bases and J 5 bases, leaving 9 bases between the germline ends. This CDR3 spans 13 amino acids. The germline V gene encodes CDR1 SGHDN and CDR2 FVKESK. This CDR3 reads CASSPGSHNEQFF. The CDR3 DNA sequence: TGTGCCAGCAGCCCCGGGTCGCACAATGAGCAGTTCTTC.

This clone was observed a few times. The junction differs from germline at one of its ends, possibly a read error. V is TRBV9 and J is TRBJ2-1; 12 bases fit TRBD2. Germline V gene data show CDR1 as SGDLS and CDR2 as YYNGEE. The CDR3 loop spans 14 amino acids. CDR3 sequence (DNA): TGTGCCAGCAGTTTTGCTAGCGGGAGGGCCGAGCTGTTCTTC. Translating gives CASSFASGRAELFF.

In its sample, this clone was seen a few times. This rearrangement joins TRBV18 to TRBJ2-7, with a weak D call TRBD2 (5 bases). Trimming pared 3 bases from V and 7 bases from J, leaving 10 bases between. The CDR3 is made up of 12 amino acids. Looked up from germline, CDR1 is KGHSH and CDR2 is LQKENI. The DNA for the CDR3 is TGTGCCAGCTCACCCTCCTCGGGGGAGCAGTACTTC. Protein sequence: CASSPSSGEQYF.

The chain recombines TRBV6-8 with TRBJ2-2; 7 bases align to TRBD1. Trimming removed 6 bases from V and 0 bases from J; junction bases left unmatched: 10. This CDR3 region has 17 residues. Germline V gene data show CDR1 as MNHGY and CDR2 as SAAAGT. In nucleotides, the CDR3 is TGTGCCAGCAGCCCCCCGACAGGGTTCCCGAACACCGGGGAGCTGTTTTTT. The encoded protein is CASSPPTGFPNTGELFF.

The genes are TRBV19 and TRBJ2-1; no firm D call. V lost 3 bases and J lost 5, with 14 bases in between. CDR3 length equals 15 residues. From germline, CDR1 is LNHDA and CDR2 SQIVND (reference sequence). The CDR3 reads CASSMRSGQNNEQFF. DNA of the CDR3: TGTGCCAGTAGTATGAGGTCGGGCCAAAACAATGAGCAGTTCTTC.

V usage is TRBV23-1 and J usage is TRBJ2-7; D unclear. TRBV23-1 is classed as an ORF, of uncertain function. The CDR3 covers 16 residues. The V end lost 4 bases, the J end lost 0 bases, and 16 bases lay between the germline ends. In nucleotides, the CDR3 is TGCGCCAGCAGTCGAGGATATTTCTTCGGCTCCTACGAGCAGTACTTC. Translation: CASSRGYFFGSYEQYF.

This clone counts as hyperexpanded. V and J are TRBV11-3 and TRBJ2-1; TRBD2 aligns across 10 bases. In germline, CDR1 is SGHNT, CDR2 YENEEA. The CDR3 length is 15 residues. Germline trimming cut 3 bases from V and 15 bases from J; bases unmatched to any gene: 14. The CDR3 DNA follows: TGTGCCAGCAGCTTGGAGTACCCCGGCGGGACTAGCGCGTTCTTC. This gives the protein CASSLEYPGGTSAFF.

This clone was recorded a few times. The germline gene is not matched at one end of the junction; a read error may be the cause. The rearrangement uses TRBV30 and TRBJ2-5, with 11 positions matching TRBD2. This CDR3 has 14 residues. Per the germline V gene, CDR1 is GTSNPN and CDR2 is SVGIG (reference sequence). The CDR3 region has the DNA TGTGCCTGGAGTAGCGCTAGCGGGGGGAGGGACCGGGACTTC. Its translation: CAWSSASGGRDRDF.

Judged by abundance, this clone is medium-sized. The chain recombines TRBV11-3 with TRBJ2-1, with TRBD2 as a possible D gene (6 bases). V was shortened by 8 bases and J by 0 bases, with 17 bases between the two germline ends. This CDR3 comprises 16 residues. The V gene's germline CDR1 is SGHNT and CDR2 YENEEA. The CDR3 DNA reads as TGTGCCAGCGGACCCTACGCGGGGAGCTCCTACAATGAGCAGTTCTTC. Translating gives CASGPYAGSSYNEQFF.

The chain is built from TRBV1 and TRBJ1-5. TRBV1 is a pseudogene segment. There are 15 residues in the CDR3. The CDR3 spells CASSQEGLSNQPQHF. DNA of the CDR3: TGCGCCAGCAGCCAAGAGGGACTAAGCAATCAGCCCCAGCATTTT.

In this sample, this clone turned up a few times. The CDR3 sequence is CASSLGTSLAEAFF. The CDR3, as DNA: TGTGCCAGCAGCTTAGGGACATCCCTCGCTGAAGCTTTCTTT. The chain joins TRBV11-3 to TRBJ1-1; D is possibly TRBD1 (5 bases). The germline V gene has CDR1 SGHNT and CDR2 YENEEA. The CDR3 is 14 residues long. V lost 1 base and J lost 6, with 12 bases in between.

The table lists this clone with a few counts. This rearrangement joins TRBV9 to TRBJ1-1, with D perhaps matching TRBD1 (6 bases). Trimming removed 0 bases from V and 1 base from J, with 10 bases in between. The germline V gene has CDR1 SGDLS and CDR2 YYNGEE. The CDR3 length is 15 residues. The CDR3 DNA reads as TGTGCCAGCAGCGTAGGCACGGGGGCGAACACTGAAGCTTTCTTT. It yields the protein CASSVGTGANTEAFF.

The chain has TRBV10-2 and TRBJ1-4; D might be TRBD1 (5 bases). The CDR3 contains 21 residues. Germline lookup yields CDR1 WSHSY and CDR2 SAAADI. The V gene lost 0 bases and the J gene lost 0 bases, with 23 bases spanning the gap. For the CDR3, the DNA is TGCGCCAGCAGTGAGTCCCGCGCTGGGACGGGCAACCGAGCAACTAATGAAAAACTGTTTTTT. Its protein product is CASSESRAGTGNRATNEKLFF.